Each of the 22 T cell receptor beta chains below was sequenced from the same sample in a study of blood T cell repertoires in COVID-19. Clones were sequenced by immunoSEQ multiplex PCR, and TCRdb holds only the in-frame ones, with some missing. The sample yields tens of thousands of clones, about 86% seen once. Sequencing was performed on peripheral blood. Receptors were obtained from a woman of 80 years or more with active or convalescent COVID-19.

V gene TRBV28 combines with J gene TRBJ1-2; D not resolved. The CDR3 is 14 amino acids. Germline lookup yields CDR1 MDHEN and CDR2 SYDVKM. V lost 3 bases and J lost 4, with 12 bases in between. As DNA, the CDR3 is TGTGCCAGCAGTTTCACGGCAGACACCTATGGCTACACCTTC. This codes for CASSFTADTYGYTF.

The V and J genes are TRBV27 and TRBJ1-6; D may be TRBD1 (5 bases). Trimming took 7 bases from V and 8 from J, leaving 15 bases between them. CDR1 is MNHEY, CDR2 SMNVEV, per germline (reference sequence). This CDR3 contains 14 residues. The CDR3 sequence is CASNGGALDSPLHF. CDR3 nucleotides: TGTGCCAGCAATGGAGGGGCTTTAGATTCACCCCTCCACTTT.

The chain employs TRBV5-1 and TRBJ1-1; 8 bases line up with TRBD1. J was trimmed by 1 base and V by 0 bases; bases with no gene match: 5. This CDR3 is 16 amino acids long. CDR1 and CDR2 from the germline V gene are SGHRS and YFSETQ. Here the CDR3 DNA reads TGCGCCAGCAGCTTGGGAGGAGGGACAGGGAACACTGAAGCTTTCTTT. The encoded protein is CASSLGGGTGNTEAFF. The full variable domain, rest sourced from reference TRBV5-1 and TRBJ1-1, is KAGVTQTPRYLIKTRGQQVTLSCSPISGHRSVSWYQQTPGQGLQFLFEYFSETQRNKGNFPGRFSGRQFSNSRSEMNVSTLELGDSALYLCASSLGGGTGNTEAFFGQGTRLTVV.

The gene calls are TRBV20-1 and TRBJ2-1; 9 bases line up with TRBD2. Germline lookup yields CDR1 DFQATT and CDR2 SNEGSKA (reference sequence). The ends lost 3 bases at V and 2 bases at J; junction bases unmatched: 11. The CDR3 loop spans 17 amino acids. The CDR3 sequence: CSASLLAGEGTYNEQFF. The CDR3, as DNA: TGCAGTGCTAGTCTGTTAGCGGGAGAAGGAACCTACAATGAGCAGTTCTTC.

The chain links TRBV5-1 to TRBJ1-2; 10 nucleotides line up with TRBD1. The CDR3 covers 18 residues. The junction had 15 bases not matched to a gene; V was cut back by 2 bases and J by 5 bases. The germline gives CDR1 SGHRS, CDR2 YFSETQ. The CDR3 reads CASSFDTRQGAIGYGYTF. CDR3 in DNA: TGCGCCAGCAGCTTCGACACCCGACAGGGGGCGATAGGGTATGGCTACACCTTC.

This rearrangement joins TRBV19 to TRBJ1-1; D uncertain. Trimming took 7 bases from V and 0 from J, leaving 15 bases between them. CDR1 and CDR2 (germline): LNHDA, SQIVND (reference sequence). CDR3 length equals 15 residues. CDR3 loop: CASKSLVFMNTEAFF. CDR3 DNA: TGTGCCAGTAAATCCCTTGTTTTTATGAACACTGAAGCTTTCTTT.

The CDR3 bases are TGCGCCAGCAGTCAACGAAATAGACAGGGGATCACAGATACGCAGTATTTT. It encodes CASSQRNRQGITDTQYF. This rearrangement joins TRBV23-1 to TRBJ2-3; 8 bases agree with TRBD1. TRBV23-1 belongs to the ORF category, with a function that is uncertain. V shed 2 bases and J 2 bases; nucleotides not matched to a gene: 9. CDR3 size: 17 residues.

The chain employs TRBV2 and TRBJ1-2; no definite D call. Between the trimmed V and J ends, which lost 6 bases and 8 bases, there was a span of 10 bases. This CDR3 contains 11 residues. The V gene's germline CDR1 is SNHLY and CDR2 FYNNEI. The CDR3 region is CASSGNEGYTF. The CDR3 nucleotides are TGTGCCAGCAGCGGGAACGAGGGCTACACCTTC.

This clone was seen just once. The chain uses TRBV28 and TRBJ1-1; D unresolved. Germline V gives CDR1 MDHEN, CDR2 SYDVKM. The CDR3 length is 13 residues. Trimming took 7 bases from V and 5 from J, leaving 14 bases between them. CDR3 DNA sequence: TGTGCCAGCACTCTGGGAAGGGAGACTGAAGCTTTCTTT. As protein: CASTLGRETEAFF.

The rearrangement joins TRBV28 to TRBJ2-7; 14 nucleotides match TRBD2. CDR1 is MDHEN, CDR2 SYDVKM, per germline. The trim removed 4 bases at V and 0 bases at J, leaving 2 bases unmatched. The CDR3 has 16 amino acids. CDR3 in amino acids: CASSSGTSGSSYEQYF. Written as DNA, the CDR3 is TGTGCCAGCAGTTCGGGGACTAGCGGGAGCTCCTACGAGCAGTACTTC.

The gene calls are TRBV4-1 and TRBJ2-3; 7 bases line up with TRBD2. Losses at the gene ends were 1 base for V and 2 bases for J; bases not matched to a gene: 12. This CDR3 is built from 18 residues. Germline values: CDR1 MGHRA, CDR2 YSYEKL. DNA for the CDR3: TGCGCCAGCAGCCAAGGCCGTACAAGCGGGACTATCACAGATACGCAGTATTTT. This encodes CASSQGRTSGTITDTQYF.

This CDR3 is CAISPSGRYNEQFF. The CDR3 bases are TGTGCCATCAGCCCTAGCGGGCGCTACAATGAGCAGTTCTTC. The chain recombines TRBV10-3 with TRBJ2-1; TRBD2 agrees at 8 bases. From germline, CDR1 is ENHRY and CDR2 SYGVKD. Unmatched junction bases numbered 4, after V lost 6 bases and J lost 3 bases. This CDR3 is built from 14 residues.

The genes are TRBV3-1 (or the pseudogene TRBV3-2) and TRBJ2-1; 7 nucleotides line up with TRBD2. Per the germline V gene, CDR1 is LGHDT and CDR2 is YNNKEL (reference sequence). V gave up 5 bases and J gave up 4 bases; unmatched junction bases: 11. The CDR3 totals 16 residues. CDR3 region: CASSTRTLAAYNEQFF. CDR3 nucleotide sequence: TGTGCCAGCAGCACCCGAACGCTAGCGGCTTACAATGAGCAGTTCTTC.

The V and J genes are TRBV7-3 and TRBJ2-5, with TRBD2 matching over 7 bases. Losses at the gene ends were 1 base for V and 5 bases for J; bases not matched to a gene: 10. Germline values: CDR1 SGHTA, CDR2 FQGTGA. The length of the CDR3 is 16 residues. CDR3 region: CASSLNPLGGSETQYF. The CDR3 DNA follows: TGTGCCAGCAGCTTAAATCCGTTAGGCGGGAGTGAGACCCAGTACTTC.

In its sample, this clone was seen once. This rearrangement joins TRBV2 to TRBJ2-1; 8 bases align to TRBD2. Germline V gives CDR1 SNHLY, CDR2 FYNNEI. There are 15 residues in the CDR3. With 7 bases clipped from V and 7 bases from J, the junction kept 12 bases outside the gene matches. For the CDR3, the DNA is TGTGCCAGCACGGAGTCGGGACTAGAATCGAATGAGCAGTTCTTC. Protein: CASTESGLESNEQFF. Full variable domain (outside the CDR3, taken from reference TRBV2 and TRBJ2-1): EPEVTQTPSHQVTQMGQEVILRCVPISNHLYFYWYRQILGQKVEFLVSFYNNEISEKSEIFDDQFSVERPDGSNFTLKIRSTKLEDSAMYFCASTESGLESNEQFFGPGTRLTVL.

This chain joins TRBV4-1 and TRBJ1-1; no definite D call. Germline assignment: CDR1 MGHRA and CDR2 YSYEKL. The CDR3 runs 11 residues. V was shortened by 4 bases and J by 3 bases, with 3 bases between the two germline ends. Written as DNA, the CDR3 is TGCGCCAGCAGCCGAGACACTGAAGCTTTCTTT. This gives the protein CASSRDTEAFF.

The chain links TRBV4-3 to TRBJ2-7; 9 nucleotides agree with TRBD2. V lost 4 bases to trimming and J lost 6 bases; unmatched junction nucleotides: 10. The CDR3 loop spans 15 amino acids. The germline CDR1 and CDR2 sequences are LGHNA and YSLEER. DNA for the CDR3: TGCGCCAGCAGCCCAACTAGCGGGTTTGTTGCCGAGCAGTACTTC. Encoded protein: CASSPTSGFVAEQYF.

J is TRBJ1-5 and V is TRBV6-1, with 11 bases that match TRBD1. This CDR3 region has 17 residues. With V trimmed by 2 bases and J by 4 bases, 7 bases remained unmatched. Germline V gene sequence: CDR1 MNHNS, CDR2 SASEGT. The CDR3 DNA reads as TGTGCCAGCAGTGAAAAACGGGACAGGGGGGTAAATCAGCCCCAGCATTTT. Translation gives CASSEKRDRGVNQPQHF.

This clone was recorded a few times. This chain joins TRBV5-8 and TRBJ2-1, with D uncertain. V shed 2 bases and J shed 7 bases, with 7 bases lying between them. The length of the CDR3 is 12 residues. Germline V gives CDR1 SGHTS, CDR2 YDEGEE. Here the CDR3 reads CASSFYGNEQFF. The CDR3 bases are TGTGCCAGCAGCTTTTACGGGAATGAGCAGTTCTTC.

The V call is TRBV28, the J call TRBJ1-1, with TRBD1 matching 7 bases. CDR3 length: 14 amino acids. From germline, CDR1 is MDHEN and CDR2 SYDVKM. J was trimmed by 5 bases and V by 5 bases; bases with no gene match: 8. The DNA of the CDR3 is TGTGCCAGCAGTAGGGGACAGCCCATAACTGAAGCTTTCTTT. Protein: CASSRGQPITEAFF.

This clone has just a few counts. Here the CDR3 reads CASSPPGRSADTQYF. The CDR3 DNA reads as TGTGCCAGCTCACCACCCGGGAGAAGTGCAGATACGCAGTATTTT. The chain joins TRBV18 to TRBJ2-3; tentatively, D is TRBD2 (6 bases). The V end lost 0 bases, the J end lost 4 bases, and 11 bases lay between the germline ends. This CDR3 has 15 residues. Germline loops: CDR1 KGHSH, CDR2 LQKENI.

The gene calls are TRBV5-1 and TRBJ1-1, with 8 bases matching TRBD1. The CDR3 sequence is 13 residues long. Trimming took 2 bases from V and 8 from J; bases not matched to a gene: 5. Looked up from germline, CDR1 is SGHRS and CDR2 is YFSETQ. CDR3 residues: CASSLDRGAEAFF. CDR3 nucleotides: TGCGCCAGCAGCTTAGACAGGGGAGCAGAAGCTTTCTTT.